The T cell receptor (beta chain) described here comes from a study of T-cell memory formation after mild COVID-19. Study outcomes and limitations: Nothing showed for sure that second-wave clones peaking on day 37 were SARS-CoV-2 specific. Clones that contracted from day 15 to 85 had balanced CD4/CD8; later expanders were CD4+ biased. Most CD4+ clones that shrank were in CM and EM, while CD8+ ones turned up in EMRA.

Comment on this clonotype: Its specificity is unknown.

5'RACE primed from the constant segment yielded TCR alpha and TCR beta cDNA libraries bearing sample barcodes and UMIs. TCRdb itself ran the 5' RACE reads through MiXCR, one entry per CDR3 protein. There are around 130,000 distinct CDR3 sequences in the sample; more than 13% occur only once, and around 30% lies in the top ten. This receptor was taken from an adult woman who had mild COVID-19 (a few samples of this study predate the infection). Cell type and time point are not known. Sequenced: PBMCs or a T cell subset sorted from them (not recorded which).

This chain's CDR3 is CASSPVSGQGNQPQHF. Written as DNA, the CDR3 is TGTGCCAGCAGCCCCGTTAGCGGCCAGGGAAACCAGCCCCAGCATTTT. The V and J genes are TRBV7-8 and TRBJ1-5; D may be TRBD1 (5 bases). V was cut by 5 bases and J by 7 bases, with 21 bases left in between. Germline V gene data show CDR1 as SGHVS and CDR2 as FQNEAQ. The CDR3 runs to 16 residues. Full variable domain (rest looked up from reference TRBV7-8 and TRBJ1-5): GAGVSQSPRYKVAKRGQDVALRCDPISGHVSLFWYQQALGQGPEFLTYFQNEAQLDKSGLPSDRFFAERPEGSVSTLKIQRTQQEDSAVYLCASSPVSGQGNQPQHFGDGTRLSIL.